The rows below give T cell receptor beta chains drawn from one sample of a study of metastatic and nonmetastatic thyroid tumors. Through MiXCR, TCRdb re-clonotyped the PCR reads. Among about 40,000 clones listed, roughly 27% were seen once. Input material: blood. The receptor source for this set is a male donor with papillary thyroid cancer or a benign thyroid nodule (not recorded which). Some clones in this sample may be carry-over from other donors' samples. Each CDR3 is given with its conserved first and last residue. Fields, in order: D gene, clone size, J gene, V gene, CDR3 protein, CDR3 DNA. D genes are given only for firm matches. Rows give clone size only sometimes, using once, few, many, or a class for an expanded clone.

d_gene: TRBD1
abundance: -
j_gene: TRBJ1-2
v_gene: TRBV5-1
CDR3aa: CASSIMTGGDVYTF
CDR3nt: TGCGCCAGCAGCATAATGACAGGGGGTGACGTCTACACCTTC

d_gene: -
abundance: many
j_gene: TRBJ1-2
v_gene: TRBV11-2
CDR3aa: CASSLNLDPNYGYTF
CDR3nt: TGTGCCAGCAGCTTAAATCTAGACCCTAACTATGGCTACACCTTC

d_gene: -
abundance: many
j_gene: TRBJ2-7
v_gene: TRBV5-1
CDR3aa: CASSLREYEQYF
CDR3nt: TGCGCCAGCAGCTTGAGGGAGTACGAGCAGTACTTC

d_gene: -
abundance: -
j_gene: TRBJ2-5
v_gene: TRBV20-1
CDR3aa: CSARTRGIGETQYF
CDR3nt: TGTAGTGCTAGAACCAGGGGTATTGGAGAGACCCAGTACTTC

d_gene: -
abundance: few
j_gene: TRBJ2-2
v_gene: TRBV6-1
CDR3aa: CASSRQYTGELFF
CDR3nt: TGTGCCAGCAGTAGACAGTACACCGGGGAGCTGTTTTTT

d_gene: -
abundance: many
j_gene: TRBJ1-5
v_gene: TRBV10-3
CDR3aa: CAISGDPGQPQHF
CDR3nt: TGTGCCATCAGTGGAGACCCGGGCCAGCCCCAGCATTTT

d_gene: TRBD2
abundance: -
j_gene: TRBJ2-5
v_gene: TRBV30
CDR3aa: CAWRSAGGAVAQYF
CDR3nt: TGTGCCTGGAGGTCAGCGGGAGGGGCGGTGGCCCAGTACTTC

d_gene: -
abundance: many
j_gene: TRBJ2-7
v_gene: TRBV28
CDR3aa: CASVSGPTYEQYF
CDR3nt: TGTGCCAGCGTAAGCGGCCCAACCTACGAGCAGTACTTC

d_gene: TRBD2
abundance: -
j_gene: TRBJ2-5
v_gene: TRBV3-1
CDR3aa: CAISPPLAGVQETQYF
CDR3nt: TGTGCCATTAGCCCGCCACTAGCGGGGGTCCAAGAGACCCAGTACTTC

d_gene: TRBD1
abundance: few
j_gene: TRBJ2-7
v_gene: TRBV6-1
CDR3aa: CASSGGQGFDEQYF
CDR3nt: TGTGCCAGCAGTGGGGGACAGGGGTTCGACGAGCAGTACTTC

d_gene: -
abundance: -
j_gene: TRBJ1-6
v_gene: TRBV7-9
CDR3aa: CASSLGSYSSPLHF
CDR3nt: TGTGCCAGCAGCCTTGGGTCTTACAGTTCACCCCTCCACTTT

d_gene: -
abundance: -
j_gene: TRBJ2-3
v_gene: TRBV12-3/TRBV12-4
CDR3aa: CASSWLARTDTQYF
CDR3nt: TGTGCCAGCAGTTGGCTAGCAAGGACAGATACGCAGTATTTT

d_gene: TRBD2
abundance: many
j_gene: TRBJ2-3
v_gene: TRBV2
CDR3aa: CASTQGLAGINTQYF
CDR3nt: TGTGCCAGCACCCAAGGACTAGCGGGAATAAATACGCAGTATTTT

d_gene: -
abundance: many
j_gene: TRBJ2-2
v_gene: TRBV10-1
CDR3aa: CASSDGGTTNTGELFF
CDR3nt: TGCGCCAGCAGTGACGGGGGCACAACTAACACCGGGGAGCTGTTTTTT

d_gene: -
abundance: -
j_gene: TRBJ2-7
v_gene: TRBV5-4
CDR3aa: CASSLDRAPYEQYF
CDR3nt: TGTGCCAGCAGCTTGGATCGGGCGCCCTACGAGCAGTACTTC

d_gene: -
abundance: many
j_gene: TRBJ2-1
v_gene: TRBV18
CDR3aa: CASSPLAGSYNEQFF
CDR3nt: TGTGCCAGCTCACCCCTGGCGGGCTCCTACAATGAGCAGTTCTTC